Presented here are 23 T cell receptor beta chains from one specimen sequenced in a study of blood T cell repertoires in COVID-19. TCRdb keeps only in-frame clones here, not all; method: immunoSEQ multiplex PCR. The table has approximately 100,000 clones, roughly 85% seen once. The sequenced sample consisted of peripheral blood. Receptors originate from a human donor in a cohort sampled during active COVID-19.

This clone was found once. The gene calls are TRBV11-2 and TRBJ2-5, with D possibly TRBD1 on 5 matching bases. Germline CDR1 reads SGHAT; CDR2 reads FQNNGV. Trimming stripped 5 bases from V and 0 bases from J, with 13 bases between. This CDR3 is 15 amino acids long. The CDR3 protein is CASSLGSGYQETQYF. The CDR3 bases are TGTGCCAGCAGCCTGGGGTCAGGGTACCAAGAGACCCAGTACTTC.

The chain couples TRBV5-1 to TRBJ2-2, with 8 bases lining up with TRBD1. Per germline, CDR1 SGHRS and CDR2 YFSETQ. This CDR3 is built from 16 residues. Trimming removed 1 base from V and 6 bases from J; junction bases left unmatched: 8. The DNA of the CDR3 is TGCGCCAGCAGCTTGATCGGACAGGGTGCCGCCGGGGAGCTGTTTTTT. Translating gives CASSLIGQGAAGELFF. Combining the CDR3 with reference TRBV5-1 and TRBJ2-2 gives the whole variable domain KAGVTQTPRYLIKTRGQQVTLSCSPISGHRSVSWYQQTPGQGLQFLFEYFSETQRNKGNFPGRFSGRQFSNSRSEMNVSTLELGDSALYLCASSLIGQGAAGELFFGEGSRLTVL.

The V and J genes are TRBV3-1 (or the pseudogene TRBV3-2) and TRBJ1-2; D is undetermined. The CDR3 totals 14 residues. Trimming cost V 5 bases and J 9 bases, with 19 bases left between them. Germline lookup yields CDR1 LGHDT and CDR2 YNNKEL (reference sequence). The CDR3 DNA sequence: TGTGCCAGCAGCGAAGCCGGGTCCACTGGCAGCTACACCTTC. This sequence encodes CASSEAGSTGSYTF.

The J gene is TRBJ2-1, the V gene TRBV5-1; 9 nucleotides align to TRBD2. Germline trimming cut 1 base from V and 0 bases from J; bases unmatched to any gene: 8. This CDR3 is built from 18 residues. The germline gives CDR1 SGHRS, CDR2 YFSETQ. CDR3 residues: CASSLILLAGSSYNEQFF. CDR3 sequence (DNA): TGCGCCAGCAGCTTGATTCTACTAGCGGGCAGCTCCTACAATGAGCAGTTCTTC. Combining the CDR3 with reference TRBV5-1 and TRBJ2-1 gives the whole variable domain KAGVTQTPRYLIKTRGQQVTLSCSPISGHRSVSWYQQTPGQGLQFLFEYFSETQRNKGNFPGRFSGRQFSNSRSEMNVSTLELGDSALYLCASSLILLAGSSYNEQFFGPGTRLTVL.

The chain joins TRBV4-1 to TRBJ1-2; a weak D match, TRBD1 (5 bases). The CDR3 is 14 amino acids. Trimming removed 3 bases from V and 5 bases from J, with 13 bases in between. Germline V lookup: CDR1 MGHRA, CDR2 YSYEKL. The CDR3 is CASSQTDRNYGYTF. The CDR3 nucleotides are TGCGCCAGCAGCCAGACCGACAGAAATTATGGCTACACCTTC.

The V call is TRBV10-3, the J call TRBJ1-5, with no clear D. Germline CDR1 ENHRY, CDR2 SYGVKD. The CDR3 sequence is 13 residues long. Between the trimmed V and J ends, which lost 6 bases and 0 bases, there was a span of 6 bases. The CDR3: CAIRVDSNQPQHF. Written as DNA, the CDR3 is TGTGCCATCAGGGTAGATAGCAATCAGCCCCAGCATTTT.

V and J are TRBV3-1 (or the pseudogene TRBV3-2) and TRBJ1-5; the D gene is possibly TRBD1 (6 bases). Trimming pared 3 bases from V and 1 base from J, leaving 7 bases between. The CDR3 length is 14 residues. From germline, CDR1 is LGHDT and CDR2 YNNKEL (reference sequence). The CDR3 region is CASSHQGSNQPQHF. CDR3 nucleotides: TGTGCCAGCAGCCATCAGGGGAGCAATCAGCCCCAGCATTTT.

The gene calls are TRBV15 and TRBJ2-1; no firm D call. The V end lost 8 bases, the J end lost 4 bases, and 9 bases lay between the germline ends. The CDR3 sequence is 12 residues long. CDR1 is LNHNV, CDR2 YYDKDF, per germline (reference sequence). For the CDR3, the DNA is TGTGCCACCGGGCAGAGTTACAATGAGCAGTTCTTC. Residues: CATGQSYNEQFF.

In DNA, the CDR3 is TGTGCCAGCAGGTCGAGTAGCGGGAGAAGCAATGAGCAGTTCTTC. It codes for CASRSSSGRSNEQFF. The chain employs TRBV2 and TRBJ2-1, with 9 bases lining up with TRBD2. Trimming at V came to 6 bases and at J to 6 bases, leaving 9 bases not matched to a gene. CDR1 is SNHLY, CDR2 FYNNEI, per germline. CDR3 length: 15 amino acids.

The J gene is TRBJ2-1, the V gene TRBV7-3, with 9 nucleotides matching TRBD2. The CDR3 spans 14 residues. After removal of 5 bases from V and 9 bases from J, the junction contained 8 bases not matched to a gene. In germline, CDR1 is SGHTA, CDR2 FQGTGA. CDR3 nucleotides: TGTGCCAGCAGCCTCACTAGCGGGTCTGGTGAGCAGTTCTTC. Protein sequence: CASSLTSGSGEQFF.

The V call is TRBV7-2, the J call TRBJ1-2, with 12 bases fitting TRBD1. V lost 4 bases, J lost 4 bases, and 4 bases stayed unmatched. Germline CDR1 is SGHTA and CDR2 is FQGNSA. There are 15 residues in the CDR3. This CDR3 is CASSSGQGASYGYTF. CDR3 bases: TGTGCCAGCAGCTCGGGACAGGGGGCAAGCTATGGCTACACCTTC.

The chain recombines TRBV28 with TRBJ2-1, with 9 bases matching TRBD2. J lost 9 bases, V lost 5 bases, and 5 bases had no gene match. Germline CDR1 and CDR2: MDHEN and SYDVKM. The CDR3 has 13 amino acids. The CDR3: CASSGLAPREQFF. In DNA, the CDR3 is TGTGCCAGCAGTGGACTAGCGCCACGTGAGCAGTTCTTC.

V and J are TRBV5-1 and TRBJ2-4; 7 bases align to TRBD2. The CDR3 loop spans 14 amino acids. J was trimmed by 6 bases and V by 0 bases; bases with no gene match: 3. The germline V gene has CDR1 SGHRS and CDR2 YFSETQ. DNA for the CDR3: TGCGCCAGCAGCTTGGCCGGGGGGTCAAACATTCAGTACTTC. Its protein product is CASSLAGGSNIQYF.

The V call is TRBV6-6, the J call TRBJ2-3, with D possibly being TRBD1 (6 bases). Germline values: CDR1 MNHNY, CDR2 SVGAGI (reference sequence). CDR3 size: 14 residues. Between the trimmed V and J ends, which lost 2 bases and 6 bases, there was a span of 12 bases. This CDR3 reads CASSYGQNSDTQYF. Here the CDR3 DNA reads TGTGCCAGCAGTTACGGACAGAATAGCGATACGCAGTATTTT.

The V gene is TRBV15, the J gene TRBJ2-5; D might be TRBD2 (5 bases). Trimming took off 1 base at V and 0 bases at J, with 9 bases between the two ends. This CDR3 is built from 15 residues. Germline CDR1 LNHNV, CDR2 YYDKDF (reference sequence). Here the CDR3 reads CATSRATTNQETQYF. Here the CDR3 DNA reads TGTGCCACCAGCAGAGCGACTACCAACCAAGAGACCCAGTACTTC.

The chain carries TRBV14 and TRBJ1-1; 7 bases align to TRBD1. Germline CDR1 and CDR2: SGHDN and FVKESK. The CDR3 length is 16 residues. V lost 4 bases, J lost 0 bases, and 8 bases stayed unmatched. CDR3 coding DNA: TGTGCCAGCAGCCGAGAGAAGGGGACAGTGAACACTGAAGCTTTCTTT. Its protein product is CASSREKGTVNTEAFF. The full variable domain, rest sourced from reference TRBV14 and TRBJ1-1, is EAGVTQFPSHSVIEKGQTVTLRCDPISGHDNLYWYRRVMGKEIKFLLHFVKESKQDESGMPNNRFLAERTGGTYSTLKVQPAELEDSGVYFCASSREKGTVNTEAFFGQGTRLTVV.

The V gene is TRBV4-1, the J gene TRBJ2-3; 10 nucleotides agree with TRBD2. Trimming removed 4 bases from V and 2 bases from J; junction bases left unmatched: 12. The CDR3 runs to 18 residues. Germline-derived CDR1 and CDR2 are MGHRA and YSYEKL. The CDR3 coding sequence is TGCGCCAGCAGCCCCGTAGGAAGGACTAGCGGTCCCACAGATACGCAGTATTTT. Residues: CASSPVGRTSGPTDTQYF.

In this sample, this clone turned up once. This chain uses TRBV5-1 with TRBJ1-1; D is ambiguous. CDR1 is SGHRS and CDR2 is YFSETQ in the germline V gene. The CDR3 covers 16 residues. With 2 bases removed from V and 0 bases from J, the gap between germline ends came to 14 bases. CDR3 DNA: TGCGCCAGCAGCTTCGACCGTGCAGGATTGAACACTGAAGCTTTCTTT. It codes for CASSFDRAGLNTEAFF. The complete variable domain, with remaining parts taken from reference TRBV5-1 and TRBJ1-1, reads KAGVTQTPRYLIKTRGQQVTLSCSPISGHRSVSWYQQTPGQGLQFLFEYFSETQRNKGNFPGRFSGRQFSNSRSEMNVSTLELGDSALYLCASSFDRAGLNTEAFFGQGTRLTVV.

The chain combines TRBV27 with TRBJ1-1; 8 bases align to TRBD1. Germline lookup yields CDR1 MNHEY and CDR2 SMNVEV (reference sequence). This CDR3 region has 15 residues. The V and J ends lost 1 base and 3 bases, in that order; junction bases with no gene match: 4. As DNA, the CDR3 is TGTGCCAGCAGTTTATATACAGGGGGGCACACTGAAGCTTTCTTT. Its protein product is CASSLYTGGHTEAFF.

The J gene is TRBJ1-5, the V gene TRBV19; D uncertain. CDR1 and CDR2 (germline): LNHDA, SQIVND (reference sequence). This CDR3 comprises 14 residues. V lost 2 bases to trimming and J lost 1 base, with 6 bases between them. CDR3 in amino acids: CASSILVSNQPQHF. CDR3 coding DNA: TGTGCCAGTAGTATATTAGTAAGCAATCAGCCCCAGCATTTT.

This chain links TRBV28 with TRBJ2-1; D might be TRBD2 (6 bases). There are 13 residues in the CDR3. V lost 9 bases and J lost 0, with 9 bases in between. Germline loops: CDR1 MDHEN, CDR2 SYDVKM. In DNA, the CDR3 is TGTGCCAGTCGGGGGAGCTCCTACAATGAGCAGTTCTTC. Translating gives CASRGSSYNEQFF.

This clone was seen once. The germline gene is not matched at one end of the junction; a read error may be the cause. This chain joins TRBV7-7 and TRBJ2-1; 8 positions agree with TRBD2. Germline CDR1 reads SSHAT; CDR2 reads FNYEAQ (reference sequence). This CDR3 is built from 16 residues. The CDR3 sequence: CASSFGSGSAGGEQFF. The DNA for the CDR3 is TGTGCTAGCAGCTTCGGAAGCGGGAGCGCCGGGGGTGAGCAGTTCTTC.

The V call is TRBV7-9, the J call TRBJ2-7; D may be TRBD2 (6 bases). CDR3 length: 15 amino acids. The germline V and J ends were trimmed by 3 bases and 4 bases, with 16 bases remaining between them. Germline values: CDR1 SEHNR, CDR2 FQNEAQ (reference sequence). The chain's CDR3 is CASSLRDREPYEQYF. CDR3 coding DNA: TGTGCCAGCAGCTTGCGGGACCGGGAACCTTACGAGCAGTACTTC.